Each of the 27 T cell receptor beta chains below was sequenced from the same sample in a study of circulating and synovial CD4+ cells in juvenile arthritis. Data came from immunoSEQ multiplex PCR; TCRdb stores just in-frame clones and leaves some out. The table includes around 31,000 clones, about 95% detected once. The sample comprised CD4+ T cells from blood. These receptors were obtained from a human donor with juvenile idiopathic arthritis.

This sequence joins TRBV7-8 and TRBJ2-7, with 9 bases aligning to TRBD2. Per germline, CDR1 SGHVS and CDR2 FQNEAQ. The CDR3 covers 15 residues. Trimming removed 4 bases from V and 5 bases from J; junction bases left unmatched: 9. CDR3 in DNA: TGTGCCAGCAGCTCGCCGGGACTAGCTAGAGACGAGCAGTACTTC. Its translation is CASSSPGLARDEQYF.

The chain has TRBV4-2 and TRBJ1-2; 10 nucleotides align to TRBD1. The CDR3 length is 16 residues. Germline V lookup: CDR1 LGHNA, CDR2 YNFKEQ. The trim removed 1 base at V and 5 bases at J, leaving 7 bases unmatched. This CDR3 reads CASSQVGTGDKYGYTF. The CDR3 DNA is TGTGCCAGCAGCCAAGTTGGGACAGGGGATAAGTATGGCTACACCTTC.

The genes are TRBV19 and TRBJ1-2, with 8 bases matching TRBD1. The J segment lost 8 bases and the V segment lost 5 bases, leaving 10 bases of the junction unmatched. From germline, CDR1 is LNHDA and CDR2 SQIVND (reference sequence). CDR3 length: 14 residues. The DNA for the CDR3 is TGTGCCAGTAGTGCCGACCGGGACAGGAAGGGCTACACCTTC. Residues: CASSADRDRKGYTF.

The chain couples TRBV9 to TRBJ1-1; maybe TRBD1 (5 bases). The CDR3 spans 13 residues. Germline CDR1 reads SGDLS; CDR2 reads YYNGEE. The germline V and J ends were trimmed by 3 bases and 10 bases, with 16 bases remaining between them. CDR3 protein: CASSAAGMWVAFF. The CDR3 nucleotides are TGTGCCAGCAGCGCCGCAGGGATGTGGGTAGCTTTCTTT.

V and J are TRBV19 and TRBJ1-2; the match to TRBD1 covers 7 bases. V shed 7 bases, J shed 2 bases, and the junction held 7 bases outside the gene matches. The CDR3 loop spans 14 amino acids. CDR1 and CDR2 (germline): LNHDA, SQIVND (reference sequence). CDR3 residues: CASTGKDRNYGYTF. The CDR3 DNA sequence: TGTGCCAGTACCGGGAAGGACAGGAACTATGGCTACACCTTC. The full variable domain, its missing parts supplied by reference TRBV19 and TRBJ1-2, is DGGITQSPKYLFRKEGQNVTLSCEQNLNHDAMYWYRQDPGQGLRLIYYSQIVNDFQKGDIAEGYSVSREKKESFPLTVTSAQKNPTAFYLCASTGKDRNYGYTFGSGTRLTVV.

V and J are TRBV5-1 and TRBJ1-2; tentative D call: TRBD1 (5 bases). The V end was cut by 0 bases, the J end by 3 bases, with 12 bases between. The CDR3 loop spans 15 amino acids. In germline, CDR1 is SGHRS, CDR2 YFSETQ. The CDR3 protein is CASSLAAGGDYGYTF. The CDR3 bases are TGCGCCAGCAGCTTGGCCGCGGGGGGTGACTATGGCTACACCTTC.

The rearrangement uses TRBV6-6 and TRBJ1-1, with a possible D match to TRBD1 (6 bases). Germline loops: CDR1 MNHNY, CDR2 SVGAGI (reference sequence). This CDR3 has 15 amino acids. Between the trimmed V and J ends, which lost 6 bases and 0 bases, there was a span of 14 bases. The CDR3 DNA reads TGTGCCAGCAGAGATGGGGGCTTAATGAACACTGAAGCTTTCTTT. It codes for CASRDGGLMNTEAFF.

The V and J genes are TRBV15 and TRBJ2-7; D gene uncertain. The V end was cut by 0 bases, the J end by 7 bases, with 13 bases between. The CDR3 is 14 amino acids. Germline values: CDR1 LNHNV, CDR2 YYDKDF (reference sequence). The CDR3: CATSRDQATREQYF. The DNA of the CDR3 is TGTGCCACCAGCAGAGATCAGGCCACTCGGGAGCAGTACTTC.

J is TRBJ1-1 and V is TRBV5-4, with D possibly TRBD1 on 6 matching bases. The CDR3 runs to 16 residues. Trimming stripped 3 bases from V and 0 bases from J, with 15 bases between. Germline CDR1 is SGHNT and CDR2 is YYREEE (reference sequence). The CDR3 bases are TGTGCCAGCAGCTCCGGGATACAGGGAATGAACACTGAAGCTTTCTTT. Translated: CASSSGIQGMNTEAFF.

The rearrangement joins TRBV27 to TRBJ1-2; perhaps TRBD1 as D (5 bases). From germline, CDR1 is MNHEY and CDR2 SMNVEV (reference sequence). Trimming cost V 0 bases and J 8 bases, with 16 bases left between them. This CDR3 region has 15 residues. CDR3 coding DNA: TGTGCCAGCAGTTTATCAGGACACGCCTTCCTCGGCTACACCTTC. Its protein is CASSLSGHAFLGYTF.

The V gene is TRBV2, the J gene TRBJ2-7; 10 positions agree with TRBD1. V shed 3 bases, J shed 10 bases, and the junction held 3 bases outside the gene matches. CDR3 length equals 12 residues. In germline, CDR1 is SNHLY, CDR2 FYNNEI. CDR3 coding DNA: TGTGCCAGCAGTGATTCGACAGGGGGCCAGTACTTC. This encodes CASSDSTGGQYF.

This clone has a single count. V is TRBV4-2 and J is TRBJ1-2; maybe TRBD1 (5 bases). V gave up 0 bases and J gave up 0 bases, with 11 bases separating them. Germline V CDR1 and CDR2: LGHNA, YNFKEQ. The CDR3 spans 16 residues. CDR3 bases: TGTGCCAGCAGCCAAGACCGGGGGGAAGCTAACTATGGCTACACCTTC. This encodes CASSQDRGEANYGYTF.

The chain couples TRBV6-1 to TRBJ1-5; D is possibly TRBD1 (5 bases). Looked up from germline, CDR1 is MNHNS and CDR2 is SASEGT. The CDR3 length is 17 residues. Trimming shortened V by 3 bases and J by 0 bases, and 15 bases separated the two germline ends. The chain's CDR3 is CASSDRGSQYSNQPQHF. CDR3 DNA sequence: TGTGCCAGCAGTGACCGGGGGAGTCAGTATAGCAATCAGCCCCAGCATTTT.

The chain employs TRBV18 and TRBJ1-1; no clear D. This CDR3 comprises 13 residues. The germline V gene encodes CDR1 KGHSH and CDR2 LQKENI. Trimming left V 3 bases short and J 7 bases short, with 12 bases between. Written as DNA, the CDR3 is TGTGCCAGCTCACCGGTTGAGGAGGGTGAAGCTTTCTTT. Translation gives CASSPVEEGEAFF.

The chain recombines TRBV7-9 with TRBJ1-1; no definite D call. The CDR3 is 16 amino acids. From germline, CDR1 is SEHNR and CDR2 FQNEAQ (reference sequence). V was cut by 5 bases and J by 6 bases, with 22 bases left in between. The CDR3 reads CASSAPGSSVIAEAFF. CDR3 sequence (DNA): TGTGCCAGCAGCGCACCGGGATCAAGCGTGATAGCTGAAGCTTTCTTT.

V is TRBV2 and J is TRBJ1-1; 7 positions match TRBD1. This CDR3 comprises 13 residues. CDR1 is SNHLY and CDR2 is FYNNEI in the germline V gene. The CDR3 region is CADQRTGKTEAFF. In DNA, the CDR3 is TGTGCTGACCAACGGACAGGAAAGACTGAAGCTTTCTTT.

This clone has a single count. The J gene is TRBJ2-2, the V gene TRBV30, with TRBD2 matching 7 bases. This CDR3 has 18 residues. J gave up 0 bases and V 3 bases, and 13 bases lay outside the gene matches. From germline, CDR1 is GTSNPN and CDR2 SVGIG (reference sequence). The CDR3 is CAWRNEVAGPPNTGELFF. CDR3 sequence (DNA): TGTGCCTGGAGGAATGAGGTAGCGGGCCCACCGAACACCGGGGAGCTGTTTTTT.

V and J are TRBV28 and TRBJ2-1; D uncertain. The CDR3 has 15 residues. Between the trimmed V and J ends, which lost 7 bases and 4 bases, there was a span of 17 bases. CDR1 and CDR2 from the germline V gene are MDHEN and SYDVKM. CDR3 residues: CASNGEALGYNEQFF. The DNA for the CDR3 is TGTGCCAGCAACGGCGAGGCCCTAGGTTACAATGAGCAGTTCTTC.

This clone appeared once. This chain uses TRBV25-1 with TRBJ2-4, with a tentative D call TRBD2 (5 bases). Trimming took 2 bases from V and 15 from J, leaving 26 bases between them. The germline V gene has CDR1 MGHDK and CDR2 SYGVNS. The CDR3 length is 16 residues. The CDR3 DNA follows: TGTGCCAGCAGTGAAACCGACGGGGATCGGGTACATTTTCGGTACTTC. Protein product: CASSETDGDRVHFRYF.

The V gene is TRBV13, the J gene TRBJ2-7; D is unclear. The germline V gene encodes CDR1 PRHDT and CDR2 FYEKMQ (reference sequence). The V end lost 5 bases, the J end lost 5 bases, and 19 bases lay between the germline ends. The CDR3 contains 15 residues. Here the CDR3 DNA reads TGTGCCAGCAGCCGTCGGGTAGCCCCCTACGACGAGCAGTACTTC. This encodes CASSRRVAPYDEQYF.

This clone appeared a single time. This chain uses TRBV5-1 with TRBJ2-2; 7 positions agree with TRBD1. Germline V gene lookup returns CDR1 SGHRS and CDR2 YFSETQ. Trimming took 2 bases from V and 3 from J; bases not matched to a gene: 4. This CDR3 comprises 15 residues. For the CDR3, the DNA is TGCGCCAGCAGCTTTACTACAGGGGACACCGGGGAGCTGTTTTTT. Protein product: CASSFTTGDTGELFF.

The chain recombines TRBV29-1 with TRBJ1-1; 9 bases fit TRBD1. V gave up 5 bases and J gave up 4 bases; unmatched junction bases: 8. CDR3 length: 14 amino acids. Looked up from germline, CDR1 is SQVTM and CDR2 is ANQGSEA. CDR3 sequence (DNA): TGCAGCGTTACCCTCTTGACAGGGGGCACTGAAGCTTTCTTT. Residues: CSVTLLTGGTEAFF.

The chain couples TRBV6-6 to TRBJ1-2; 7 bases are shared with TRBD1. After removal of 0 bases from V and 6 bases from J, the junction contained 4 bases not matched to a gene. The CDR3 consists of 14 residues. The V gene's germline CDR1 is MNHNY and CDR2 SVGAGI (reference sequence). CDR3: CASSYSQGGNGYTF. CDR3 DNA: TGTGCCAGCAGTTACTCGCAGGGGGGAAATGGCTACACCTTC.

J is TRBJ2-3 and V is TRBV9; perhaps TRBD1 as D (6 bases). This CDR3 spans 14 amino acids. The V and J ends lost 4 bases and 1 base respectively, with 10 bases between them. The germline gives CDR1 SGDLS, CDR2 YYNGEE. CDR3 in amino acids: CASSPRTGTDTQYF. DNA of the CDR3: TGTGCCAGCAGCCCACGGACAGGCACAGATACGCAGTATTTT.

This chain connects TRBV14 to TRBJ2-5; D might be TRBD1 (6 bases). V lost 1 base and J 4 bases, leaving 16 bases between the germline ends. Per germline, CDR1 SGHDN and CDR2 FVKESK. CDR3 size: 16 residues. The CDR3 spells CASSQVRGRDTETQYF. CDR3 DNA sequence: TGTGCCAGCAGCCAAGTGAGGGGGAGAGATACAGAGACCCAGTACTTC. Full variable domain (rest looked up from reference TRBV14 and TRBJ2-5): EAGVTQFPSHSVIEKGQTVTLRCDPISGHDNLYWYRRVMGKEIKFLLHFVKESKQDESGMPNNRFLAERTGGTYSTLKVQPAELEDSGVYFCASSQVRGRDTETQYFGPGTRLLVL.

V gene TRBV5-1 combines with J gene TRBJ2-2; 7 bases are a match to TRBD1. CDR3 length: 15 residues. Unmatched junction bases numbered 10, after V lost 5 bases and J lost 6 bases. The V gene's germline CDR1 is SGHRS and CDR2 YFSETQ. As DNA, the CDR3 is TGCGCCAGCAGGTTAGGGACAGAAGCCGCCGGGGAGCTGTTTTTT. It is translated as CASRLGTEAAGELFF.

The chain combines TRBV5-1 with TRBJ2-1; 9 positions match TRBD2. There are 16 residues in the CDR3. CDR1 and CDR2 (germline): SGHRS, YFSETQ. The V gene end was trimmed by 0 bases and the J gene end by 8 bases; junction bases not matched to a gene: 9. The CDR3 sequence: CASSLEGSGSSDEQFF. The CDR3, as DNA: TGCGCCAGCAGCTTGGAAGGTAGCGGGAGTTCCGATGAGCAGTTCTTC.